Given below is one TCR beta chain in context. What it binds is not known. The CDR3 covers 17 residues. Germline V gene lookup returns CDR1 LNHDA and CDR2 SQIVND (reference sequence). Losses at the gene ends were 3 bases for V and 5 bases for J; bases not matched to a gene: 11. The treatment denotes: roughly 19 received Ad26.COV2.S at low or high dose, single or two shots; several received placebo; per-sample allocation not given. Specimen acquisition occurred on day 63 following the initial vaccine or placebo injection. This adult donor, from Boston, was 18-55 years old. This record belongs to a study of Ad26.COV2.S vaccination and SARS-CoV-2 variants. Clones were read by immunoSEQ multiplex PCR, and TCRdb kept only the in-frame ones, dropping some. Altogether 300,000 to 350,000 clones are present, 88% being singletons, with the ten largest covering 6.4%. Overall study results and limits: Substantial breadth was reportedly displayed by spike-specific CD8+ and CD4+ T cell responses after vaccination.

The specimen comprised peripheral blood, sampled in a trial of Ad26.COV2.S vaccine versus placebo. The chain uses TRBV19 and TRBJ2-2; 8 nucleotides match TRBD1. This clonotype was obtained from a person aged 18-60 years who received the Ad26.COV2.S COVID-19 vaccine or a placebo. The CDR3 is CASSIHQGAKKTGELFF. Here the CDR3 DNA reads TGTGCCAGTAGTATTCATCAGGGGGCAAAAAAAACCGGGGAGCTGTTTTTT. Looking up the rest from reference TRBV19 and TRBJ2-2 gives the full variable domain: DGGITQSPKYLFRKEGQNVTLSCEQNLNHDAMYWYRQDPGQGLRLIYYSQIVNDFQKGDIAEGYSVSREKKESFPLTVTSAQKNPTAFYLCASSIHQGAKKTGELFFGEGSRLTVL.